This entry lists 32 T cell receptor beta chains sequenced from one sample in a study of cytomegalovirus exposure and HLA in healthy donors. Profiled with immunoSEQ multiplex PCR; TCRdb holds only in-frame clones, not every one. Among about 180,000 clones listed, 85% were seen once. The sample consisted of PBMCs. Receptors were obtained from a man between 18 and 29 years old in good health and CMV-seropositive.

The rearrangement links TRBV6-1 to TRBJ1-2, with TRBD1 as a possible D gene (6 bases). The V gene lost 5 bases and the J gene lost 6 bases, with 13 bases spanning the gap. In germline, CDR1 is MNHNS, CDR2 SASEGT. The CDR3 spans 13 residues. CDR3 nucleotides: TGTGCCAGCAGTCCCCTTACAGGGAATGGCTACACCTTC. As protein: CASSPLTGNGYTF.

The chain combines TRBV19 with TRBJ2-6; no firm D call. Germline CDR1 LNHDA, CDR2 SQIVND (reference sequence). Trimming took off 4 bases at V and 2 bases at J, with 12 bases between the two ends. The CDR3 contains 16 residues. The chain's CDR3 is CASSTPSSAGANVLTF. In nucleotides, the CDR3 is TGTGCCAGTAGTACCCCCAGTTCAGCTGGGGCCAACGTCCTGACTTTC.

This clone has more than one count but fewer than ten. V usage is TRBV2 and J usage is TRBJ1-1, with D possibly TRBD1 on 5 matching bases. The CDR3 runs 12 residues. Trimming left V 8 bases short and J 3 bases short, with 10 bases between. The germline V gene has CDR1 SNHLY and CDR2 FYNNEI. This CDR3 is CASCGDYTEAFF. Written as DNA, the CDR3 is TGTGCCAGCTGCGGGGACTACACTGAAGCTTTCTTT.

V usage is TRBV5-1 and J usage is TRBJ1-4; no definite D call. CDR3 length: 15 residues. The V gene's germline CDR1 is SGHRS and CDR2 YFSETQ. The ends were cut back, 2 bases at V and 0 bases at J, with 8 bases in the middle. CDR3 sequence reads: CASSLSGATNEKLFF. The DNA of the CDR3 is TGCGCCAGCAGCTTATCCGGGGCAACTAATGAAAAACTGTTTTTT.

Turning to this clone: The sample carries other DNA sequences with the same CDR3. V usage is TRBV27 and J usage is TRBJ1-2; D not resolved. The germline V gene encodes CDR1 MNHEY and CDR2 SMNVEV (reference sequence). CDR3 length equals 13 residues. V lost 2 bases and J 1 base, leaving 5 bases between the germline ends. The CDR3 spells CASSLRGNYGYTF. The CDR3 DNA reads TGTGCCAGCAGTTTACGGGGTAACTATGGCTACACCTTC.

Worth noting for this clone: Other DNA sequences in this sample translate to the same CDR3. This chain connects TRBV6-5 to TRBJ1-2; possibly TRBD1 for D (5 bases). Germline CDR1 is MNHEY and CDR2 is SVGAGI. This CDR3 region has 14 residues. Trimming pared 2 bases from V and 0 bases from J, leaving 7 bases between. CDR3 protein: CASSYGGSNYGYTF. The CDR3, as DNA: TGTGCCAGCAGTTACGGGGGGTCTAACTATGGCTACACCTTC.

Written as DNA, the CDR3 is TGTGCCAGCAGCTTCCAGGGCACAGATACGCAGTATTTT. It is translated as CASSFQGTDTQYF. This chain uses TRBV13 with TRBJ2-3; D not certain. Germline CDR1 PRHDT, CDR2 FYEKMQ (reference sequence). V was pared by 3 bases and J by 1 base, with 5 bases between. The CDR3 length is 13 residues.

The chain couples TRBV15 to TRBJ2-3; D unclear. Germline V lookup: CDR1 LNHNV, CDR2 YYDKDF (reference sequence). CDR3 size: 13 residues. The germline V and J ends were trimmed by 0 bases and 10 bases, with 11 bases remaining between them. The CDR3 here is CATSRDDLAAQYF. The CDR3 coding sequence is TGTGCCACCAGCAGAGACGACCTCGCGGCGCAGTATTTT.

This rearrangement joins TRBV9 to TRBJ2-1, with D tentatively TRBD1 (6 bases). The CDR3 is 15 residues long. Germline V gives CDR1 SGDLS, CDR2 YYNGEE. V lost 1 base to trimming and J lost 7 bases, with 15 bases between them. CDR3 sequence (DNA): TGTGCCAGCAGCGTAATGGGGCAGGGGCATAATGAGCAGTTCTTC. It translates to CASSVMGQGHNEQFF.

The V call is TRBV11-2, the J call TRBJ2-1; TRBD1 matches 7 bases. The J segment lost 7 bases and the V segment lost 5 bases, leaving 5 bases of the junction unmatched. The CDR3 runs to 13 residues. Germline lookup yields CDR1 SGHAT and CDR2 FQNNGV. The CDR3 nucleotides are TGTGCCAGCAGCCAGGGACAGCGGAATGAGCAGTTCTTC. Translating it yields CASSQGQRNEQFF.

As regards this clone: The identical CDR3 is also encoded by other nucleotide sequences in the sample. This chain links TRBV27 with TRBJ1-1; D remains ambiguous. Germline CDR1 is MNHEY and CDR2 is SMNVEV (reference sequence). This CDR3 is built from 13 residues. V lost 4 bases, J lost 5 bases, and 11 bases lay in between. In DNA, the CDR3 is TGTGCCAGCAGTTCGATAGGAGTAACTGAAGCTTTCTTT. Amino acid sequence: CASSSIGVTEAFF.

The chain uses TRBV15 and TRBJ2-1, with D possibly being TRBD2 (7 bases). Looked up from germline, CDR1 is LNHNV and CDR2 is YYDKDF (reference sequence). The CDR3 length is 16 residues. V was cut by 0 bases and J by 7 bases, with 16 bases left in between. The CDR3: CATSRDRGGPGNEQFF. CDR3 DNA sequence: TGTGCCACCAGCAGAGATAGGGGGGGTCCTGGGAATGAGCAGTTCTTC.

The V call is TRBV27, the J call TRBJ1-1, with 7 bases aligning to TRBD1. Germline V lookup: CDR1 MNHEY, CDR2 SMNVEV (reference sequence). The CDR3 length is 15 residues. V trimming: 2 bases; J trimming: 7 bases; junction bases outside the gene matches: 10. The CDR3 loop is CASSLGALRTGEAFF. The CDR3 coding sequence is TGTGCCAGCAGTTTAGGGGCACTAAGGACAGGTGAAGCTTTCTTT.

This chain uses TRBV6-1 with TRBJ2-5, with D possibly matching TRBD1 (5 bases). CDR1 is MNHNS, CDR2 SASEGT, per germline. Trimming took off 3 bases at V and 8 bases at J, with 13 bases between the two ends. The CDR3 loop spans 13 amino acids. In DNA form, the CDR3 reads TGTGCCAGCAGTGACAGGGTTGAGGAAACCCAGTACTTC. The encoded protein is CASSDRVEETQYF.

This chain uses TRBV4-1 with TRBJ2-1, with D maybe TRBD2 (7 bases). The CDR3 is 15 residues long. The ends were cut back, 10 bases at V and 5 bases at J, with 21 bases in the middle. The germline V gene has CDR1 MGHRA and CDR2 YSYEKL. This CDR3 reads CATRRGAGVDNEQFF. CDR3 DNA sequence: TGCGCCACCAGGAGGGGGGCGGGGGTAGACAATGAGCAGTTCTTC.

The rearrangement joins TRBV7-2 to TRBJ1-1; D gene unclear. V was trimmed by 2 bases and J by 2 bases, leaving 12 bases between them. Per the germline V gene, CDR1 is SGHTA and CDR2 is FQGNSA. The CDR3 length is 15 residues. CDR3 coding DNA: TGTGCCAGCAGCTTACTCACAGCCAAAAACACTGAAGCTTTCTTT. Translating gives CASSLLTAKNTEAFF. Based on the CDR3 plus reference TRBV7-2 and TRBJ1-1, the full variable domain is GAGVSQSPSNKVTEKGKDVELRCDPISGHTALYWYRQSLGQGLEFLIYFQGNSAPDKSGLPSDRFSAERTGGSVSTLTIQRTQQEDSAVYLCASSLLTAKNTEAFFGQGTRLTVV.

Here the CDR3 DNA reads TGTGCCAGCAGCTTGAGGAGGTATGGCTACACCTTC. Translated, it gives CASSLRRYGYTF. The chain carries TRBV5-6 and TRBJ1-2; D unresolved. Per the germline V gene, CDR1 is SGHDT and CDR2 is YYEEEE. Trimming stripped 1 base from V and 5 bases from J, with 6 bases between. The CDR3 covers 12 residues. The whole variable domain, filled in from reference TRBV5-6 and TRBJ1-2, reads DAGVTQSPTHLIKTRGQQVTLRCSPKSGHDTVSWYQQALGQGPQFIFQYYEEEERQRGNFPDRFSGHQFPNYSSELNVNALLLGDSALYLCASSLRRYGYTFGSGTRLTVV.

V gene TRBV30 combines with J gene TRBJ1-1; 7 nucleotides align to TRBD1. Germline V gene sequence: CDR1 GTSNPN, CDR2 SVGIG (reference sequence). This CDR3 contains 12 residues. Trimming at V came to 8 bases and at J to 4 bases, leaving 7 bases not matched to a gene. CDR3 nucleotides: TGTGCCCTACAGGGGAGAATCACTGAAGCTTTCTTT. The encoded protein is CALQGRITEAFF. Full variable domain (rest looked up from reference TRBV30 and TRBJ1-1): SQTIHQWPATLVQPVGSPLSLECTVEGTSNPNLYWYRQAAGRGLQLLFYSVGIGQISSEVPQNLSASRPQDRQFILSSKKLLLSDSGFYLCALQGRITEAFFGQGTRLTVV.

This clone has a single count. The chain recombines TRBV14 with TRBJ2-1; a possible D gene is TRBD1 (7 bases). Trimming took off 0 bases at V and 4 bases at J, with 10 bases between the two ends. Looked up from germline, CDR1 is SGHDN and CDR2 is FVKESK. This CDR3 is 15 amino acids long. Here the CDR3 reads CASSQDRGVYNEQFF. The CDR3 DNA reads TGTGCCAGCAGCCAAGACAGGGGGGTTTACAATGAGCAGTTCTTC. The full variable domain, its missing parts supplied by reference TRBV14 and TRBJ2-1, is EAGVTQFPSHSVIEKGQTVTLRCDPISGHDNLYWYRRVMGKEIKFLLHFVKESKQDESGMPNNRFLAERTGGTYSTLKVQPAELEDSGVYFCASSQDRGVYNEQFFGPGTRLTVL.

V gene TRBV2 combines with J gene TRBJ1-6; D not resolved. Between the trimmed V and J ends, which lost 4 bases and 0 bases, there was a span of 10 bases. The germline V gene encodes CDR1 SNHLY and CDR2 FYNNEI. The CDR3 totals 16 residues. CDR3 bases: TGTGCCAGCAGTGGGGTTGGGAGCTCCTATAATTCACCCCTCCACTTT. It translates to CASSGVGSSYNSPLHF.

The chain joins TRBV4-2 to TRBJ2-6; D remains ambiguous. The V end lost 0 bases, the J end lost 0 bases, and 12 bases lay between the germline ends. CDR1 LGHNA and CDR2 YNFKEQ come from the germline V gene. The CDR3 has 18 residues. CDR3 protein: CASSQESRSSSGANVLTF. The CDR3 DNA sequence: TGTGCCAGCAGCCAAGAGAGTAGGTCTAGCTCTGGGGCCAACGTCCTGACTTTC.

The V call is TRBV6-5, the J call TRBJ1-3; D is uncertain. CDR1 and CDR2 from the germline V gene are MNHEY and SVGAGI. The V end was cut by 3 bases, the J end by 0 bases, with 12 bases between. This CDR3 is built from 16 residues. CDR3 sequence reads: CASSYDTRASGNTIYF. The CDR3 nucleotides are TGTGCCAGCAGTTATGACACGAGGGCCTCTGGAAACACCATATATTTT.

V is TRBV27 and J is TRBJ2-3; 12 positions agree with TRBD2. V trimming: 7 bases; J trimming: 2 bases; junction bases outside the gene matches: 10. Germline values: CDR1 MNHEY, CDR2 SMNVEV (reference sequence). There are 17 residues in the CDR3. The CDR3 sequence: CASNPLGLAGTTDTQYF. In nucleotides, the CDR3 is TGTGCCAGCAACCCTCTCGGACTAGCGGGAACCACAGATACGCAGTATTTT.

V usage is TRBV27 and J usage is TRBJ2-3; perhaps TRBD2 as D (5 bases). The length of the CDR3 is 14 residues. Germline V lookup: CDR1 MNHEY, CDR2 SMNVEV (reference sequence). Trimming removed 5 bases at V and 3 bases at J, with 12 bases between. The CDR3 DNA follows: TGTGCCAGCAGTAATCCGCGAGGGACAGATACGCAGTATTTT. Residues: CASSNPRGTDTQYF.

The CDR3 DNA sequence: TGTGCCACTATGAAGACAGGGGGGAGTGACGAGCAGTACTTC. Translating gives CATMKTGGSDEQYF. The rearrangement uses TRBV5-6 and TRBJ2-7; TRBD1 agrees at 9 bases. From germline, CDR1 is SGHDT and CDR2 YYEEEE. The CDR3 spans 14 residues. The J segment lost 5 bases and the V segment lost 9 bases, leaving 12 bases of the junction unmatched.

This sequence joins TRBV5-3 and TRBJ2-7; TRBD1 matches at 12 bases. TRBV5-3 is an ORF, with its function uncertain. Unmatched junction bases numbered 3, after V lost 1 base and J lost 4 bases. CDR3 length: 15 amino acids. DNA for the CDR3: TGTGCCAGAAGCTTGAGGGACAGGGGGCTTTACGAGCAGTACTTC. The encoded protein is CARSLRDRGLYEQYF.

V and J are TRBV5-1 and TRBJ2-3, with 7 bases lining up with TRBD2. CDR3 length equals 14 residues. Germline assignment: CDR1 SGHRS and CDR2 YFSETQ. Unmatched junction bases numbered 5, after V lost 5 bases and J lost 2 bases. CDR3 loop: CASRGGGVTDTQYF. CDR3 DNA sequence: TGCGCCAGCAGGGGCGGGGGAGTCACAGATACGCAGTATTTT.

The CDR3 nucleotides read TGTGCCAGCAGCCCCCACAGGGGGGTTAATGAAAAACTGTTTTTT. It yields the protein CASSPHRGVNEKLFF. The V call is TRBV9, the J call TRBJ1-4; 8 bases are a match to TRBD1. The CDR3 length is 15 residues. Germline assignment: CDR1 SGDLS and CDR2 YYNGEE. The ends lost 4 bases at V and 4 bases at J; junction bases unmatched: 6.

The rearrangement joins TRBV28 to TRBJ1-6; possible D gene TRBD1, 5 bases. Trimming pared 6 bases from V and 0 bases from J, leaving 15 bases between. This CDR3 contains 17 residues. CDR1 and CDR2 (germline): MDHEN, SYDVKM. The CDR3 loop is CASRDGDSSSYNSPLHF. The CDR3 nucleotides are TGTGCCAGCAGAGACGGAGACAGCAGCTCCTATAATTCACCCCTCCACTTT.

This chain joins TRBV5-1 and TRBJ2-7; D not resolved. The length of the CDR3 is 15 residues. Germline CDR1 and CDR2: SGHRS and YFSETQ. The germline V and J ends were trimmed by 0 bases and 5 bases, with 15 bases remaining between them. CDR3 sequence (DNA): TGCGCCAGCAGCTTGGGGGCCCCTTCGGTCGACGAGCAGTACTTC. This encodes CASSLGAPSVDEQYF.

This rearrangement joins TRBV19 to TRBJ2-1; D is perhaps TRBD2 (6 bases). Germline V CDR1 and CDR2: LNHDA, SQIVND (reference sequence). The CDR3 has 14 residues. Trimming took off 4 bases at V and 6 bases at J, with 13 bases between the two ends. The CDR3 DNA is TGTGCCAGTAGTAGAGAACTAGCTAGCAATGAGCAGTTCTTC. The encoded protein is CASSRELASNEQFF.

The chain joins TRBV7-2 to TRBJ2-2; 9 nucleotides match TRBD2. Unmatched junction bases numbered 8, after V lost 4 bases and J lost 5 bases. The germline gives CDR1 SGHTA, CDR2 FQGNSA. The CDR3 sequence is 16 residues long. CDR3 sequence (DNA): TGTGCCAGCAGCTCCCCTAGCGGGGCATTAACCGGGGAGCTGTTTTTT. Its translation is CASSSPSGALTGELFF.